A selection of T cell receptor beta chains follows, all from one sample in a study of blood T cell repertoires in COVID-19. Assay used: immunoSEQ multiplex PCR; TCRdb lists only in-frame clones, some missing. The sample lists 150,000 to 200,000 clones, 80% to 85% occurring once. The sample taken for sequencing was peripheral blood. The receptors here all came from a woman in her thirties or forties with COVID-19, enrolled during active disease. The CDR3 runs from the conserved cysteine through the conserved F or W. A D gene is named only where the DNA matches it firmly. The size entry is marked missing in some rows and otherwise reads once, few, many or a size class.

CDR3aa	CDR3nt	abundance	j_gene	d_gene	v_gene
CAISGQDSSNQPQHF	TGTGCCATCAGTGGACAGGACAGTAGCAATCAGCCCCAGCATTTT	.	TRBJ1-5	.	TRBV10-3
CASSQAISGIEQYF	TGTGCCAGCAGCCAAGCTATATCGGGGATAGAGCAGTACTTC	.	TRBJ2-7	.	TRBV3-1/TRBV3-2
CASSIWGTGGNQPQHF	TGTGCCAGTAGTATATGGGGCACAGGGGGCAATCAGCCCCAGCATTTT	.	TRBJ1-5	TRBD1	TRBV19
CASRGWARAGNEQFF	TGTGCCAGCAGGGGGTGGGCTCGCGCGGGGAATGAGCAGTTCTTC	.	TRBJ2-1	.	TRBV6-5
CASLTAGHYNSPLHF	TGTGCCTCATTAACGGCCGGACACTATAATTCACCCCTCCACTTT	.	TRBJ1-6	.	TRBV2
CASSFAQRQETQYF	TGCGCCAGCAGCTTCGCACAGAGACAAGAGACCCAGTACTTC	.	TRBJ2-5	.	TRBV5-1
CAISESPAAPNEGGLEDGYTF	TGTGCCATCAGTGAGTCCCCCGCCGCCCCAAACGAGGGGGGGCTTGAGGATGGCTACACCTTC	.	TRBJ1-2	.	TRBV10-3
CASSSPGGARGYTF	TGTGCCAGCAGCTCTCCGGGGGGGGCGCGGGGCTACACCTTC	.	TRBJ1-2	.	TRBV6-5
CASSWGTSGYNEQFF	TGTGCCAGCAGTTGGGGGACTAGCGGATACAATGAGCAGTTCTTC	.	TRBJ2-1	TRBD2	TRBV6-5
CATSTSGGHDTQYF	TGTGCCACCAGCACTAGCGGGGGTCACGATACGCAGTATTTT	.	TRBJ2-3	TRBD2	TRBV15
CASSPPGWSSYEQYF	TGTGCCAGCAGTCCGCCCGGATGGAGCTCCTACGAGCAGTACTTC	few	TRBJ2-7	.	TRBV28
CASSRRGSGDIQYF	TGTGCCAGCAGCCGGCGGGGGTCCGGGGACATTCAGTACTTC	.	TRBJ2-4	TRBD2	TRBV14
CASTLRRTSGYNEQFF	TGTGCCAGCACCTTAAGACGGACTAGCGGTTACAATGAGCAGTTCTTC	.	TRBJ2-1	TRBD2	TRBV27
CATSVERGYTF	TGTGCCACCAGTGTCGAGCGCGGCTACACCTTC	.	TRBJ1-2	.	TRBV24-1
CASSYSQLHETQYF	TGTGCCAGCAGTTACTCGCAGTTACACGAGACCCAGTACTTC	.	TRBJ2-5	.	TRBV6-5
CASRDRNNSPLHF	TGTGCCAGCAGAGACAGAAATAATTCACCCCTCCACTTT	.	TRBJ1-6	.	TRBV25-1
CASSLGHPANTGELFF	TGCGCCAGCAGCTTGGGGCATCCTGCGAACACCGGGGAGCTGTTTTTT	.	TRBJ2-2	.	TRBV5-1
CASSKRQGSEGYTF	TGCGCCAGCAGCAAGAGACAGGGTTCCGAGGGCTACACCTTC	.	TRBJ1-2	TRBD1	TRBV10-2
CASSQLGRGESSYEQYF	TGTGCCAGCAGCCAGCTGGGGAGGGGGGAGTCGTCCTACGAGCAGTACTTC	.	TRBJ2-7	.	TRBV3-1/TRBV3-2
CASSGTGRHTIYF	TGTGCCAGCAGTGGGACAGGGAGACACACCATATATTTT	.	TRBJ1-3	TRBD1	TRBV6-2/TRBV6-3
CASKLAGGNNEQFF	TGTGCCAGTAAGCTAGCGGGGGGGAACAATGAGCAGTTCTTC	.	TRBJ2-1	TRBD2	TRBV19
CASRRLGTINTEAFF	TGTGCCAGCAGGCGACTAGGAACCATCAACACTGAAGCTTTCTTT	.	TRBJ1-1	.	TRBV27
CASSQGHTYGYTF	TGCGCCAGCAGCCAAGGACACACCTATGGCTACACCTTC	.	TRBJ1-2	.	TRBV4-1
CAISEDRGGFNQPQHF	TGTGCCATCAGTGAGGACAGGGGGGGCTTCAATCAGCCCCAGCATTTT	.	TRBJ1-5	TRBD1	TRBV10-3
CASRTATNEKLFF	TGTGCCAGTAGGACAGCAACTAATGAAAAACTGTTTTTT	.	TRBJ1-4	.	TRBV19
CASSEGTALYGYTF	TGTGCCAGCAGTGAAGGGACAGCCCTATATGGCTACACCTTC	.	TRBJ1-2	TRBD1	TRBV6-4
CASSAGGTGELFF	TGTGCCAGCAGTGCGGGGGGCACCGGGGAGCTGTTTTTT	few	TRBJ2-2	TRBD2	TRBV25-1
CASSPPGGYGYTF	TGTGCCAGCAGTCCCCCAGGTGGCTATGGCTACACCTTC	.	TRBJ1-2	.	TRBV27
CASSLAPTVYGYTF	TGTGCCAGCAGCTTGGCCCCGACAGTTTATGGCTACACCTTC	.	TRBJ1-2	.	TRBV5-5
CASSERPGTGFGNTIYF	TGCGCCAGCAGTGAGCGTCCCGGGACAGGGTTCGGAAACACCATATATTTT	.	TRBJ1-3	TRBD1	TRBV10-1
CATRTRGTDTQYF	TGTGCCACGAGGACTAGAGGCACAGATACGCAGTATTTT	.	TRBJ2-3	TRBD2	TRBV19
CASSYSAGLVYEQYF	TGTGCCAGCAGTTACTCTGCGGGGTTAGTCTACGAGCAGTACTTC	.	TRBJ2-7	.	TRBV6-5
CASSRSWHENTEAFF	TGTGCCAGCAGCCGGAGCTGGCATGAGAACACTGAAGCTTTCTTT	.	TRBJ1-1	.	TRBV7-9
CASRRGAQGTEAFF	TGTGCCAGCAGGCGGGGGGCCCAGGGGACTGAAGCTTTCTTT	.	TRBJ1-1	.	TRBV6-5
CASRLTGGSADTQYF	TGTGCCAGCAGACTTACAGGGGGCAGTGCAGATACGCAGTATTTT	once	TRBJ2-3	TRBD1	TRBV6-5
CASTLGGPQETQYF	TGCGCCAGCACCCTGGGGGGACCACAAGAGACCCAGTACTTC	.	TRBJ2-5	.	TRBV5-1
CSASHTDTQYF	TGCAGTGCTAGCCACACAGATACGCAGTATTTT	.	TRBJ2-3	.	TRBV20-1
CATSREGLTDTQYF	TGTGCCACCTCGAGGGAGGGTCTTACAGATACGCAGTATTTT	.	TRBJ2-3	TRBD2	TRBV2
CASSFRQNSYEQYF	TGTGCCAGCAGCTTTAGACAAAACTCCTACGAGCAGTACTTC	few	TRBJ2-7	.	TRBV5-5
CASSNPQKSYEQYF	TGTGCCAGCAGCAATCCACAGAAAAGCTACGAGCAGTACTTC	few	TRBJ2-7	.	TRBV5-4
CSVVLTVVNEKLFF	TGCAGCGTTGTTTTAACAGTAGTCAATGAAAAACTGTTTTTT	.	TRBJ1-4	.	TRBV29-1
CASSSPGTGASTYGYTF	TGTGCCAGCAGCTCCCCCGGGACAGGGGCCTCCACTTATGGCTACACCTTC	few	TRBJ1-2	TRBD1	TRBV7-3
CASSLRTEVNTEAFF	TGCGCCAGCAGCCTCAGGACAGAGGTGAACACTGAAGCTTTCTTT	.	TRBJ1-1	.	TRBV5-1
CASSVGQGNQPQHF	TGTGCCAGCAGCGTCGGACAGGGTAATCAGCCCCAGCATTTT	.	TRBJ1-5	TRBD1	TRBV9
CASRKRESGNTIYF	TGTGCCAGCAGGAAGAGGGAATCTGGAAACACCATATATTTT	.	TRBJ1-3	.	TRBV28
CASSLGSVTEAFF	TGCGCCAGCAGCTTGGGAAGCGTCACTGAAGCTTTCTTT	.	TRBJ1-1	.	TRBV5-1
CASSYGTGGGGYTF	TGTGCCAGCAGTTACGGGACAGGGGGAGGTGGCTACACCTTC	.	TRBJ1-2	TRBD1	TRBV6-5
CASSALGAMNTEAFF	TGTGCCAGCAGTGCCCTGGGGGCCATGAACACTGAAGCTTTCTTT	.	TRBJ1-1	.	TRBV28
CASVQGVSQYF	TGTGCCAGCGTCCAGGGGGTCTCCCAGTACTTC	.	TRBJ2-7	TRBD1	TRBV27